These 20 T cell receptor beta chains were all obtained from the same sample, sequenced in a study of blood T cell repertoires in COVID-19. Generated by immunoSEQ multiplex PCR, the TCRdb table keeps only in-frame clones and is missing some. The profile shows hundreds of thousands of clones, roughly 90% of them singletons. The sequenced sample was peripheral blood. Receptors originate from an older woman with COVID-19, enrolled during active disease.

V usage is TRBV18 and J usage is TRBJ1-4; D is unclear. Trimming removed 6 bases from V and 7 bases from J, with 15 bases in between. The CDR3 sequence is 14 residues long. Germline lookup yields CDR1 KGHSH and CDR2 LQKENI. The CDR3: CASSIDTRPEKLFF. The CDR3 region has the DNA TGTGCCAGCTCCATAGACACCAGGCCTGAAAAACTGTTTTTT.

This clone was seen once. The V call is TRBV10-3, the J call TRBJ2-2; 12 nucleotides align to TRBD2. CDR1 is ENHRY and CDR2 is SYGVKD in the germline V gene. The V and J ends lost 9 bases and 3 bases, in that order; junction bases with no gene match: 11. The CDR3 sequence is 17 residues long. CDR3 residues: CAIRTSGASRDTGELFF. The CDR3 bases are TGTGCCATAAGGACTAGCGGGGCCTCGAGAGACACCGGGGAGCTGTTTTTT.

The chain couples TRBV19 to TRBJ1-4, with 8 bases identical to TRBD1. The V gene end was trimmed by 5 bases and the J gene end by 1 base; junction bases not matched to a gene: 6. Germline V gene lookup returns CDR1 LNHDA and CDR2 SQIVND (reference sequence). The CDR3 has 16 residues. As DNA, the CDR3 is TGTGCCAGTAGTCCGTGGGGGACAGGAACTAATGAAAAACTGTTTTTT. Translated: CASSPWGTGTNEKLFF.

This clone was counted between two and nine times. The chain joins TRBV14 to TRBJ2-3; weak D call: TRBD1 (6 bases). Germline V CDR1 and CDR2: SGHDN, FVKESK. V lost 4 bases and J 8 bases, leaving 10 bases between the germline ends. The CDR3 runs to 12 residues. The CDR3 spells CASSPRGFTQYF. CDR3 coding DNA: TGTGCCAGCAGCCCGAGGGGGTTTACGCAGTATTTT.

The CDR3 loop is CASSYQGQVGYTF. In nucleotides, the CDR3 is TGTGCCAGCAGCTACCAGGGACAGGTCGGCTACACCTTC. The V and J genes are TRBV11-3 and TRBJ1-2; 8 nucleotides line up with TRBD1. The V and J ends lost 4 bases and 8 bases, in that order; junction bases with no gene match: 6. The germline V gene has CDR1 SGHNT and CDR2 YENEEA. CDR3 length equals 13 residues.

This clone was picked up one time. The CDR3 coding sequence is TGCAGTGCTAGTGGATGGCTAGCGGGGGACAGTGGCGAGCAGTTCTTC. Translation gives CSASGWLAGDSGEQFF. The chain links TRBV20-1 to TRBJ2-1; 10 bases map to TRBD2. This CDR3 has 16 residues. Looked up from germline, CDR1 is DFQATT and CDR2 is SNEGSKA (reference sequence). Trimming removed 3 bases from V and 10 bases from J; junction bases left unmatched: 15.

This clone was recorded once. V gene TRBV29-1 combines with J gene TRBJ2-3; 11 bases agree with TRBD2. This CDR3 contains 15 residues. Germline lookup yields CDR1 SQVTM and CDR2 ANQGSEA. Trimming cost V 6 bases and J 6 bases; bases outside gene matches: 11. The CDR3 DNA reads as TGCAGCGTGGGAAGACTAGCGGGGCCGGGGGATACGCAGTATTTT. Its protein product is CSVGRLAGPGDTQYF.

CDR3 nucleotide sequence: TGTGCCTGGAGCGTCCCAACGCACAGGGCCCAAAACATTCAGTACTTC. Its translation: CAWSVPTHRAQNIQYF. V gene TRBV30 combines with J gene TRBJ2-4, with a possible D match to TRBD1 (6 bases). V was trimmed by 3 bases and J by 5 bases, leaving 20 bases between them. CDR3 size: 16 residues. Germline V gives CDR1 GTSNPN, CDR2 SVGIG (reference sequence).

The rearrangement joins TRBV7-8 to TRBJ1-4, with D uncertain. In germline, CDR1 is SGHVS, CDR2 FQNEAQ. This CDR3 spans 14 amino acids. Trimming removed 1 base from V and 7 bases from J, with 10 bases in between. CDR3 nucleotides: TGTGCCAGCAGCTTAGAGAGACAAAGTGAAAAACTGTTTTTT. Its protein product is CASSLERQSEKLFF.

The V call is TRBV28, the J call TRBJ1-2, with 7 bases that match TRBD1. This CDR3 contains 13 residues. The germline CDR1 and CDR2 sequences are MDHEN and SYDVKM. The ends lost 6 bases at V and 4 bases at J; junction bases unmatched: 5. CDR3 in amino acids: CASSPTGVYGYTF. The CDR3 nucleotides are TGTGCCAGCAGCCCTACAGGGGTCTATGGCTACACCTTC.

This clone was picked up one time. The rearrangement links TRBV27 to TRBJ1-1, with 7 bases lining up with TRBD1. In germline, CDR1 is MNHEY, CDR2 SMNVEV (reference sequence). With 0 bases clipped from V and 5 bases from J, the junction kept 9 bases outside the gene matches. This CDR3 comprises 16 residues. CDR3 sequence (DNA): TGTGCCAGCAGTTTATCGAGGGCAGGGGGTGGGACTGAAGCTTTCTTT. This sequence encodes CASSLSRAGGGTEAFF.

The J gene is TRBJ2-1, the V gene TRBV19, with 7 bases that match TRBD1. The CDR3 runs 15 residues. V lost 2 bases and J lost 4; bases outside the gene matches: 5. Germline lookup yields CDR1 LNHDA and CDR2 SQIVND (reference sequence). The CDR3 nucleotides read TGTGCCAGTAGTATAACGACAGGGTCTTACAATGAGCAGTTCTTC. Protein product: CASSITTGSYNEQFF.

On this clone itself: The sample holds other DNA sequences that translate to the same CDR3. The rearrangement joins TRBV6-1 to TRBJ1-6; 9 bases agree with TRBD1. V gave up 2 bases and J gave up 6 bases; unmatched junction bases: 2. The CDR3 has 15 amino acids. Per the germline V gene, CDR1 is MNHNS and CDR2 is SASEGT. CDR3 region: CASSERGQGNSPLHF. The CDR3 DNA reads as TGTGCCAGCAGTGAACGGGGACAGGGTAATTCACCCCTCCACTTT.

This sequence joins TRBV18 and TRBJ2-5, with D tentatively TRBD1 (6 bases). The CDR3 length is 14 residues. Trimming removed 1 base from V and 3 bases from J, with 9 bases in between. Germline CDR1 KGHSH, CDR2 LQKENI. This chain's CDR3 is CASSPQGVEETQYF. CDR3 in DNA: TGTGCCAGCTCACCACAGGGGGTGGAAGAGACCCAGTACTTC.

V gene TRBV6-5 combines with J gene TRBJ1-6, with a tentative D call TRBD1 (5 bases). Germline CDR1 is MNHEY and CDR2 is SVGAGI. V was cut by 4 bases and J by 10 bases, with 11 bases left in between. The CDR3 is 13 amino acids. CDR3 nucleotide sequence: TGTGCCAGCAGTTTCAGGGTAGAATCACCCCTCCACTTT. The encoded protein is CASSFRVESPLHF.

This clone was recorded only once. V is TRBV6-5 and J is TRBJ1-1; the D gene is possibly TRBD1 (5 bases). The V gene lost 5 bases and the J gene lost 2 bases, with 15 bases spanning the gap. CDR1 and CDR2 from the germline V gene are MNHEY and SVGAGI. The CDR3 consists of 15 residues. As DNA, the CDR3 is TGTGCCAGCAGTCGTCCTCACCAGGGAAACACTGAAGCTTTCTTT. It encodes CASSRPHQGNTEAFF.

V gene TRBV27 combines with J gene TRBJ2-7; TRBD1 matches 7 bases. After removal of 5 bases from V and 1 base from J, the junction contained 14 bases not matched to a gene. Germline assignment: CDR1 MNHEY and CDR2 SMNVEV (reference sequence). This CDR3 has 17 residues. This chain's CDR3 is CASSPGRYRGSSYEQYF. As DNA, the CDR3 is TGTGCCAGCAGTCCCGGCCGCTACAGGGGAAGTTCCTACGAGCAGTACTTC.

The CDR3 nucleotides read TGTGCAAGTCGCTTTGTACGTCCGGTCGAGGATGAGCAGTTCTTC. It codes for CASRFVRPVEDEQFF. The V gene is TRBV12-2, the J gene TRBJ2-1; the table assigns TRBD2, which was not confirmed against the DNA. TRBV12-2 corresponds to a pseudogene. The CDR3 extends over 15 amino acids.

This clone showed up just a few times. The chain uses TRBV5-5 and TRBJ1-6, with D hard to call. Trimming left V 0 bases short and J 10 bases short, with 14 bases between. CDR1 and CDR2 (germline): SGHKS, YYEKEE (reference sequence). CDR3 length equals 15 residues. The DNA for the CDR3 is TGTGCCAGCAGCTTGGTCTCGGATCCAGGATCACCCCTCCACTTT. Its translation is CASSLVSDPGSPLHF.

Regarding this clone: The identical CDR3 is also encoded by other nucleotide sequences in the sample. The gene calls are TRBV13 and TRBJ2-7; 7 bases match TRBD2. The junction had 0 bases not matched to a gene; V was cut back by 3 bases and J by 1 base. The CDR3 totals 13 residues. CDR1 and CDR2 (germline): PRHDT, FYEKMQ (reference sequence). The CDR3 bases are TGTGCCAGCAGCTTCGGGAGGTCCTACGAGCAGTACTTC. Protein sequence: CASSFGRSYEQYF.